This TCR beta chain was captured by sequencing in a study of early T cells in non-severe SARS-CoV-2 infection. Study-wide context: Sequenced bulk RNA came from whole blood that was unsorted, and chains were unpaired. General study points: In VDJdb matching, anti-spike CD8 responses were favored while private and CD4 specificities went missing.

Individual cDNA molecules each received unique molecular identifiers attached to them. A single record per CDR3 protein comes from TCRdb applying MiXCR to the 5' RACE reads. The profile shows 75,000 to 95,000 distinct CDR3 sequences, around a sixth of them singletons. Germline V lookup: CDR1 SGDLS, CDR2 YYNGEE. The CDR3 has 14 residues. The V end lost 0 bases, the J end lost 1 base, and 8 bases lay between the germline ends. Comment on this clonotype: The antigen remains unidentified.

The sequencing here drew on whole blood, taken at baseline. The chain joins TRBV9 to TRBJ2-7; D uncertain. The TCR sequence derives from an adult who was a healthcare worker with PCR-confirmed SARS-CoV-2 infection or an uninfected control (not recorded which). The CDR3: CASSVGVGSYEQYF. The CDR3 DNA reads as TGTGCCAGCAGCGTAGGGGTCGGGTCCTACGAGCAGTACTTC. The full variable domain, completed using reference TRBV9 and TRBJ2-7, is DSGVTQTPKHLITATGQRVTLRCSPRSGDLSVYWYQQSLDQGLQFLIQYYNGEERAKGNILERFSAQQFPDLHSELNLSSLELGDSALYFCASSVGVGSYEQYFGPGTRLTVT.